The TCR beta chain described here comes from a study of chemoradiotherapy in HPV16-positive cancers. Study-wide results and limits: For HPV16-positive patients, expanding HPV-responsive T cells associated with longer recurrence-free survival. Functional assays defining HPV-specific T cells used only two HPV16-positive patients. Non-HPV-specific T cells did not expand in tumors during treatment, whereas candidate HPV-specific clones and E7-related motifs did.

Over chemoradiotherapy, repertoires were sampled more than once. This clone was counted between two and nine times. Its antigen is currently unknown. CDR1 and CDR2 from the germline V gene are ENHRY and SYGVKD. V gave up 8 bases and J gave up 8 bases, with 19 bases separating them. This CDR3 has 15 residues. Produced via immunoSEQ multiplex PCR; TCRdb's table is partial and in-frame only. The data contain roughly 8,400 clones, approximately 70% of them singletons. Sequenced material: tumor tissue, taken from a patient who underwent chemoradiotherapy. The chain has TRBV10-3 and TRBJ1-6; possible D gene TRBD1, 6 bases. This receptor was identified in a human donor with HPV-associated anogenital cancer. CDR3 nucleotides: TGTGCCATCGGAGCGACAGGACCGCTCGATTCACCCCTCCACTTT. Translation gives CAIGATGPLDSPLHF.